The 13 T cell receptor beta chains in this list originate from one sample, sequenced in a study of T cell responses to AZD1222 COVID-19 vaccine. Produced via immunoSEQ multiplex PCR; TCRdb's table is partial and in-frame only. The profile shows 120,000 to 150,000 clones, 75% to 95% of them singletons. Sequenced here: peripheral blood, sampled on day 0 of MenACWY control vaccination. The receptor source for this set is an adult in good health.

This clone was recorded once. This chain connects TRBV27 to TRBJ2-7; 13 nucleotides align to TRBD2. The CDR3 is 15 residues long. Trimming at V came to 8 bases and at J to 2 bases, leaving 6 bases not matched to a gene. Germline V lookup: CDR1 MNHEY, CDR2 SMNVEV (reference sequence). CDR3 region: CASRQGTSGTYEQYF. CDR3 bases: TGTGCCAGCCGGCAGGGGACTAGCGGGACCTACGAGCAGTACTTC.

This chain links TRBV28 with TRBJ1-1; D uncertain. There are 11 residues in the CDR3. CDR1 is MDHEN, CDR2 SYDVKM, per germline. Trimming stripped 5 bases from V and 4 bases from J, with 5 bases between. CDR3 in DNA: TGTGCCAGCAGTGTTCCCACTGAAGCTTTCTTT. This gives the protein CASSVPTEAFF.

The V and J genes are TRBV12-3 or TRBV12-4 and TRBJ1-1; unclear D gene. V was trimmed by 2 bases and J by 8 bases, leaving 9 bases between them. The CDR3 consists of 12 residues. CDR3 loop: CASSLIGQEAFF. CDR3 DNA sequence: TGTGCCAGCAGTTTAATTGGGCAGGAAGCTTTCTTT.

The chain's CDR3 is CASSPGLGQPQHF. CDR3 sequence (DNA): TGCGCCAGCAGCCCAGGGTTGGGTCAGCCCCAGCATTTT. The rearrangement uses TRBV10-2 and TRBJ1-5; possible D gene TRBD1, 5 bases. This CDR3 has 13 amino acids. Trimming stripped 6 bases from V and 6 bases from J, with 12 bases between. Germline lookup yields CDR1 WSHSY and CDR2 SAAADI.

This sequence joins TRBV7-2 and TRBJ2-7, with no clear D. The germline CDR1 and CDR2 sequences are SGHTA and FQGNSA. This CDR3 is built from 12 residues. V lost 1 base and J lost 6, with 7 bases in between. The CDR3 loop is CASSLDLGEQYF. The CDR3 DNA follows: TGTGCCAGCAGCTTAGATTTGGGCGAGCAGTACTTC.

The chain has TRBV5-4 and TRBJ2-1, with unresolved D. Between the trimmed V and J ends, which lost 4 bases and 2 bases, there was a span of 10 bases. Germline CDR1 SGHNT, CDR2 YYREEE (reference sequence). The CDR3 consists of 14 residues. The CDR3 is CASSLTSPYNEQFF. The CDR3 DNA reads TGTGCCAGCAGCCTGACAAGCCCCTACAATGAGCAGTTCTTC.

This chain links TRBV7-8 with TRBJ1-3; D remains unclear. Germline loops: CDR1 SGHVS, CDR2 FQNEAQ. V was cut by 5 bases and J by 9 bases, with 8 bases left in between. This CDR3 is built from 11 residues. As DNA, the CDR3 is TGTGCCAGCAGCCTCGGGAGCACCATATATTTT. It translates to CASSLGSTIYF.

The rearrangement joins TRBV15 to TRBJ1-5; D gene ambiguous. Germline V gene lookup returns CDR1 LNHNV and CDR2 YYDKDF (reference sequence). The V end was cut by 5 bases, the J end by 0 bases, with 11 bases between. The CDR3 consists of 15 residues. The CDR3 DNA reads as TGTGCCACCAGCCGGACGCGGGATAGCAATCAGCCCCAGCATTTT. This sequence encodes CATSRTRDSNQPQHF.

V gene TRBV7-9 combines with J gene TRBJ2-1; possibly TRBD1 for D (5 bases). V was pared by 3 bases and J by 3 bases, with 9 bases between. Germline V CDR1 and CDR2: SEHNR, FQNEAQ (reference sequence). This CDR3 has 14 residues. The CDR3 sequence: CASSFERGYNEQFF. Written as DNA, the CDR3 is TGTGCCAGCAGCTTCGAAAGGGGCTACAATGAGCAGTTCTTC.

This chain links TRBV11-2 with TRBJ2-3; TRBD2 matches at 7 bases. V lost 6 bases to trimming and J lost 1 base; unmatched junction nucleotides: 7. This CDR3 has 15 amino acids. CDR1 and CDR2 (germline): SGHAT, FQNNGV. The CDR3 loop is CASSPRGVGTDTQYF. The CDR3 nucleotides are TGTGCCAGCAGTCCCCGGGGGGTTGGCACAGATACGCAGTATTTT.

CDR3 sequence reads: CASSLESSYLAGAQETQYF. The CDR3 nucleotides are TGTGCCAGCAGCTTGGAATCATCGTACCTAGCGGGAGCCCAAGAGACCCAGTACTTC. This chain uses TRBV5-4 with TRBJ2-5; 10 bases fit TRBD2. In germline, CDR1 is SGHNT, CDR2 YYREEE (reference sequence). This CDR3 comprises 19 residues. V was pared by 0 bases and J by 1 base, with 12 bases of the junction left unmatched.

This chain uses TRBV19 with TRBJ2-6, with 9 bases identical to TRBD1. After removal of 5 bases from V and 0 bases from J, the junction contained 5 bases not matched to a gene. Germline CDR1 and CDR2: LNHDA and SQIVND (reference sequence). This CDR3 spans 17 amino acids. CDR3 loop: CASSLGTGSSGANVLTF. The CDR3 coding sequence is TGTGCCAGTAGTCTAGGGACAGGGAGCTCTGGGGCCAACGTCCTGACTTTC.

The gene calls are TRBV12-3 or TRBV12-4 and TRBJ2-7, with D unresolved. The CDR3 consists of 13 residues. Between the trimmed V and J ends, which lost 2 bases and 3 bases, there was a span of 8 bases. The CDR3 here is CASSLSSIYEQYF. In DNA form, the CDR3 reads TGTGCCAGCAGTTTAAGTTCGATCTACGAGCAGTACTTC.